A single sample gave rise to the 16 T cell receptor beta chains below, sequenced in a study of T-cell reconstitution after alpha-beta-depleted transplantation in children listed by TCRdb under 2016. The library was made by PCR. The sequencer listed for this sample is Illumina HiSeq 2500. Molecular barcoding was employed in the preparation of TCR libraries, with unique molecular identifiers being used to normalize TCRbeta repertoire quantification. TCRdb trimmed the raw reads at Q25, called clones with MiXCR and kept productive beta chains. Each CDR3 protein gets just one entry, which takes the most common genes and DNA from the rows behind it. This sample comprises hundreds of thousands of distinct CDR3 sequences, under 25% of them detected only once. The top ten clones comprise roughly 14% of the sample. The treatment or condition label here, explained by the study, means: allogeneic hematopoietic cell transplantation with graft depleted of TCRalphabeta T cells and CD19 B cells.

Specimen: PBMCs, mostly from graft donor cells, collected 360 days after TCRalphabeta/CD19-depleted stem cell transplant. These receptors originate from a boy in the first two years of life who had a stem cell transplant for acute myeloid leukemia, so the T cells may come from the graft donor.

This clonotype was seen at least ten times. The J gene is TRBJ2-3, the V gene TRBV20-1, with D possibly being TRBD1 or TRBD2 (6 bases each). Germline V CDR1 and CDR2: DFQATT, SNEGSKA (reference sequence). Deletions cut 8 bases from V and 0 bases from J, with 12 bases between. This CDR3 has 13 amino acids. CDR3 bases: TGCAGTCTTGCGGGACACAGCACAGATACGCAGTATTTT. Amino acid sequence: CSLAGHSTDTQYF.

This clonotype has just a few counts. The chain links TRBV7-9 to TRBJ1-5, with D unresolved. Trimming took 6 bases from V and 4 from J, leaving 10 bases between them. Per the germline V gene, CDR1 is SEHNR and CDR2 is FQNEAQ (reference sequence). This CDR3 contains 13 residues. The CDR3 DNA follows: TGTGCCAGCAGTTGGGATGAAAATCAGCCCCAGCATTTT. As protein: CASSWDENQPQHF.

The J gene is TRBJ1-5, the V gene TRBV20-1, with D possibly being TRBD1 (5 bases). Germline V gene sequence: CDR1 DFQATT, CDR2 SNEGSKA (reference sequence). V lost 8 bases and J lost 1, with 12 bases in between. This CDR3 comprises 13 residues. The CDR3 protein is CSWWGVSNQPQHF. The CDR3 nucleotides are TGCAGTTGGTGGGGGGTGAGCAATCAGCCCCAGCATTTT.

This clonotype occurred once. The chain employs TRBV20-1 and TRBJ2-3; D uncertain. CDR3 length equals 13 residues. The V gene lost 2 bases and the J gene lost 3 bases, with 9 bases spanning the gap. Looked up from germline, CDR1 is DFQATT and CDR2 is SNEGSKA (reference sequence). CDR3 amino acids: CSARLPATDTQYF. CDR3 DNA: TGCAGTGCTAGATTGCCGGCGACAGATACGCAGTATTTT.

This clonotype was counted many times. The rearrangement uses TRBV29-1 and TRBJ1-2, with D possibly being TRBD1 (5 bases). Germline assignment: CDR1 SQVTM and CDR2 ANQGSEA. V lost 4 bases to trimming and J lost 7 bases, with 10 bases between them. The CDR3 covers 11 residues. The CDR3 DNA sequence: TGCAGCGTTGCTGCAGGGTCTGGCTACACCTTC. Its protein product is CSVAAGSGYTF.

In its sample, this clonotype was seen many times. The V and J genes are TRBV7-2 and TRBJ2-1; 9 nucleotides match TRBD2. The CDR3 contains 15 residues. V dropped 3 bases and J dropped 7; count of bases not matched to a gene: 7. Per the germline V gene, CDR1 is SGHTA and CDR2 is FQGNSA. CDR3 region: CASSLSSGGFNEQFF. The CDR3, as DNA: TGTGCCAGCAGCTTGTCAAGCGGGGGGTTTAATGAGCAGTTCTTC.

The gene calls are TRBV20-1 and TRBJ1-5; the match to TRBD1 covers 8 bases. V trimming: 2 bases; J trimming: 1 base; junction bases outside the gene matches: 4. The CDR3 contains 15 residues. Germline V gene data show CDR1 as DFQATT and CDR2 as SNEGSKA (reference sequence). CDR3 DNA sequence: TGCAGTGCTAGAAGGACAGGGTTAAGCAATCAGCCCCAGCATTTT. As protein: CSARRTGLSNQPQHF.

This clonotype was detected many times. In DNA, the CDR3 is TGTGCCAGCAGTTTGGGGAGCGAGGAGGTCTACGAGCAGTACTTC. Translated, it gives CASSLGSEEVYEQYF. This chain joins TRBV12-3 or TRBV12-4 and TRBJ2-7; perhaps TRBD2 as D (5 bases). The CDR3 spans 15 residues. V was clipped by 3 bases and J by 3 bases, with 15 bases between them.

This clonotype was found a few times. The chain carries TRBV6-1 and TRBJ2-1; TRBD2 is a possible D gene (6 bases). V was pared by 1 base and J by 3 bases, with 7 bases between. The CDR3 has 14 amino acids. Germline-derived CDR1 and CDR2 are MNHNS and SASEGT. The CDR3 DNA is TGTGCCAGCAGTGAAGGGGGGGTCTACAATGAGCAGTTCTTC. It is translated as CASSEGGVYNEQFF.

This chain joins TRBV7-2 and TRBJ1-6, with a tentative D call TRBD1 (5 bases). The germline V and J ends were trimmed by 3 bases and 4 bases, with 16 bases remaining between them. The CDR3 is 17 amino acids. The germline V gene has CDR1 SGHTA and CDR2 FQGNSA. In DNA, the CDR3 is TGTGCCAGCAGCTTGGGGTTGGGGGATTCGTATAATTCACCCCTCCACTTT. Translation: CASSLGLGDSYNSPLHF.

The table lists this clonotype with many counts. This chain joins TRBV20-1 and TRBJ2-5, with 10 bases fitting TRBD2. Germline lookup yields CDR1 DFQATT and CDR2 SNEGSKA (reference sequence). CDR3 length equals 18 residues. J gave up 1 base and V 0 bases, and 11 bases lay outside the gene matches. DNA of the CDR3: TGCAGTGCTAGAGAGCGCCTTCTTAGCGGGGGGCCCCAAGAGACCCAGTACTTC. The encoded protein is CSARERLLSGGPQETQYF.

The V call is TRBV10-3, the J call TRBJ2-5; 11 bases align to TRBD2. This CDR3 contains 16 residues. Germline V gene lookup returns CDR1 ENHRY and CDR2 SYGVKD. V lost 2 bases, J lost 1 base, and 3 bases stayed unmatched. The CDR3 region has the DNA TGTGCCATCAGTGAGCCCGGGACTAGCGGCCAAGAGACCCAGTACTTC. Translated: CAISEPGTSGQETQYF.

In its sample, this clonotype was seen a few times. DNA of the CDR3: TGTGCCAGCAGCCATGGGGCAGACGTATACAATGAGCAGTTCTTC. This sequence encodes CASSHGADVYNEQFF. The chain couples TRBV7-8 to TRBJ2-1, with D possibly matching TRBD1 (5 bases). The germline CDR1 and CDR2 sequences are SGHVS and FQNEAQ. V shed 5 bases and J shed 4 bases, with 15 bases lying between them. The CDR3 loop spans 15 amino acids. Supplemented by reference TRBV7-8 and TRBJ2-1, the full variable domain reads GAGVSQSPRYKVAKRGQDVALRCDPISGHVSLFWYQQALGQGPEFLTYFQNEAQLDKSGLPSDRFFAERPEGSVSTLKIQRTQQEDSAVYLCASSHGADVYNEQFFGPGTRLTVL.

This clonotype was observed at least ten times. This chain uses TRBV12-3 or TRBV12-4 with TRBJ2-2; tentative D call: TRBD1 (5 bases). Trimming stripped 2 bases from V and 2 bases from J, with 9 bases between. The CDR3 covers 15 residues. The CDR3 reads CASSLRGVNTGELFF. CDR3 DNA sequence: TGTGCCAGCAGTTTAAGGGGTGTAAACACCGGGGAGCTGTTTTTT.

The chain carries TRBV6-6 and TRBJ1-4; D not resolved. V was pared by 4 bases and J by 8 bases, with 11 bases between. Germline assignment: CDR1 MNHNY and CDR2 SVGAGI (reference sequence). The length of the CDR3 is 13 residues. DNA for the CDR3: TGTGCCAGCAGTTGGGCGACTACCGAAAAACTGTTTTTT. Residues: CASSWATTEKLFF.

The chain couples TRBV6-1 to TRBJ1-2; tentatively, D is TRBD1 (5 bases). With 7 bases removed from V and 6 bases from J, the gap between germline ends came to 18 bases. CDR1 and CDR2 from the germline V gene are MNHNS and SASEGT. This CDR3 contains 14 residues. CDR3 bases: TGTGCCAGCATCGGCTCCGGGGCGGTTAATGGCTACACCTTC. The encoded protein is CASIGSGAVNGYTF.